This TCR beta chain emerged from a study of blood T cell repertoires in COVID-19 (TCRdb year 2020). As for the study more broadly: Collaborator samples came from the United States, Italy and Spain and covered acute and convalescent phases of COVID-19. The prospective study material was composed of cDNA or gDNA derived from T cells, B-cell-depleted T cells, or PBMCs. Deeply sampled blood TCRbeta repertoires from subjects exposed to, actively infected with, or recovered from COVID-19 were included in the dataset. The repertoires were made available in a free public database intended to serve as a resource for research on the immune response to SARS-CoV-2. The samples were drawn from two sources: the first 160 participants of the ongoing ImmuneRACE study, and about 1,300 subjects contributed by 6 global collaborators. A de-identified subject ID, COVID-19 status, age in years and sex were almost always included in the sample metadata. Where available, HLA class I and class II types were taken from metadata supplied by the sample provider and were not determined by assay-based typing. The full study reports these points: Clinical and demographic metadata were provided uncurated, with the amount varying by source and participant.

As regards this clone: The target of this receptor is not known. No much larger clone exists at a distance of one base, and base qualities are not known.

The CDR3 has 18 amino acids, counting the end cysteine and phenylalanine. Of the read, only the CDR3 DNA is kept; its 54 bases are in frame from base 1. V is trimmed back by 2 bases and J by 6 bases, and the junction contains 14 bases that no gene match accounts for. The germline V gene encodes CDR1 LGHDT and CDR2 YNNKEL (reference sequence). TCRbeta CDR3 regions were amplified from genomic DNA using the immunoSEQ Assay, a bias-controlled multiplex PCR. Regarding the original processing steps: Nucleated cell counts per sample were estimated from amplification of reference gene primers within the assay. Sequence reads were collapsed and filtered to measure the absolute abundance of every unique TCRbeta CDR3 rearrangement. For each sample, productive Simpson clonality was calculated as the square root of Simpson's diversity index across productive rearrangements. TCRdb mirrors the immuneACCESS table, restricted to in-frame sequences. Some clones are absent from its copies; in checked studies, under half trace to an unresolved V gene, and the reason for the others is unknown. V, J and clone size are taken as reported in that table, and D and trimming were inferred from the DNA itself. The sample profile shows some 180,000 clones; more than 80% of them were found once. The top ten clones comprise around 7% of the sample.

The collaborating institutions used their own protocols to collect whole blood in K2EDTA tubes. For TCRbeta analysis, collaborator samples were shipped as frozen whole blood, as isolated PBMCs, or as DNA extracted from either sample type. The source material was peripheral blood. The TCR originated in a human donor in a cohort sampled during active COVID-19. The receptor chain draws on TRBV3-1 (or the pseudogene TRBV3-2) and TRBJ1-3; 9 of the junction bases match TRBD1. The CDR3 loop reads CASSQRRRAGQGVNTIYF. The DNA reads as follows: TGTGCCAGCAGCCAAAGGCGGAGGGCGGGACAGGGCGTAAACACCATATATTTT.